The 16 T cell receptor beta chains reported below all come from one sample, sequenced in a study of cytomegalovirus exposure and HLA in healthy donors. Both 60 Vbeta primers and 13 Jbeta primers went into the PCR. TCRdb's table, derived via immunoSEQ multiplex PCR, lists solely in-frame clones and lacks some. The table records about 160,000 clones, approximately 77% of them present only once. Sequenced: PBMCs. The origin of the receptors is a man aged 50-60 years in good health and CMV-seropositive.

This chain links TRBV7-2 with TRBJ2-5; 7 bases map to TRBD1. The CDR3 sequence is 14 residues long. CDR1 and CDR2 (germline): SGHTA, FQGNSA. V shed 5 bases, J shed 5 bases, and the junction held 8 bases outside the gene matches. CDR3 sequence: CASSVGTVRETQYF. For the CDR3, the DNA is TGTGCCAGCAGCGTCGGGACAGTCCGGGAGACCCAGTACTTC.

CDR3 loop: CASSSGTGEYSNQPQHF. In nucleotides, the CDR3 is TGTGCCAGCAGTTCCGGGACAGGGGAATATAGCAATCAGCCCCAGCATTTT. V and J are TRBV28 and TRBJ1-5; 10 positions match TRBD1. The CDR3 loop spans 17 amino acids. Germline V gene sequence: CDR1 MDHEN, CDR2 SYDVKM. V lost 4 bases to trimming and J lost 0 bases; unmatched junction nucleotides: 6.

The chain couples TRBV11-2 to TRBJ1-1, with D tentatively TRBD1 (5 bases). V lost 5 bases and J lost 4, with 14 bases in between. The CDR3 consists of 14 residues. Looked up from germline, CDR1 is SGHAT and CDR2 is FQNNGV. CDR3 sequence (DNA): TGTGCCAGCAGCCTAGGGGTAGGGGTCACTGAAGCTTTCTTT. Protein product: CASSLGVGVTEAFF.

This clone was detected only a few times. The rearrangement links TRBV25-1 to TRBJ2-2, with unresolved D. The CDR3 is 12 amino acids. The V end lost 6 bases, the J end lost 1 base, and 3 bases lay between the germline ends. Germline V gives CDR1 MGHDK, CDR2 SYGVNS. The CDR3 reads CASRRNTGELFF. The CDR3 coding sequence is TGTGCCAGCAGGAGGAACACCGGGGAGCTGTTTTTT.

This clone has a handful of counts. The V gene is TRBV4-3, the J gene TRBJ1-2, with a tentative D call TRBD1 (5 bases). Looked up from germline, CDR1 is LGHNA and CDR2 is YSLEER. The CDR3 length is 16 residues. V lost 0 bases to trimming and J lost 2 bases, with 13 bases between them. This CDR3 reads CASSQDLGRVNYGYTF. The CDR3 DNA sequence: TGCGCCAGCAGCCAAGATTTGGGCAGGGTAAACTATGGCTACACCTTC.

The V call is TRBV27, the J call TRBJ2-3; 11 bases agree with TRBD2. The ends lost 6 bases at V and 4 bases at J; junction bases unmatched: 6. This CDR3 comprises 15 residues. The germline gives CDR1 MNHEY, CDR2 SMNVEV (reference sequence). The DNA for the CDR3 is TGTGCCAGCAGGAGACTAGCGGGGCTGGCAGATACGCAGTATTTT. Translation: CASRRLAGLADTQYF.

This chain connects TRBV4-2 to TRBJ2-5, with D perhaps matching TRBD2 (7 bases). Germline V gene lookup returns CDR1 LGHNA and CDR2 YNFKEQ. The V end was cut by 0 bases, the J end by 5 bases, with 13 bases between. The CDR3 is made up of 15 amino acids. CDR3 in amino acids: CASSQDLRGAETQYF. In DNA, the CDR3 is TGTGCCAGCAGCCAAGATCTTCGGGGGGCTGAGACCCAGTACTTC.

The sample holds one count of this clone. V and J are TRBV29-1 and TRBJ1-4; tentative D call: TRBD1 (5 bases). Germline V gene data show CDR1 as SQVTM and CDR2 as ANQGSEA. This CDR3 is 11 amino acids long. Between the trimmed V and J ends, which lost 6 bases and 6 bases, there was a span of 8 bases. The DNA of the CDR3 is TGCAGCGTCCGGGGGGATGAAAAACTGTTTTTT. This translates into CSVRGDEKLFF.

The chain has TRBV10-1 and TRBJ1-1; maybe TRBD1 (6 bases). The CDR3 consists of 16 residues. Trimming removed 2 bases from V and 3 bases from J, with 16 bases in between. Germline V gives CDR1 WNHNN, CDR2 SYGVQD (reference sequence). The CDR3 is CASSEAITGMDTEAFF. The CDR3 bases are TGCGCCAGCAGTGAGGCAATAACAGGGATGGACACTGAAGCTTTCTTT.

The chain recombines TRBV10-3 with TRBJ1-5; D is uncertain. CDR1 and CDR2 from the germline V gene are ENHRY and SYGVKD. V was shortened by 1 base and J by 0 bases, with 16 bases between the two germline ends. CDR3 length equals 18 residues. In nucleotides, the CDR3 is TGTGCCATCAGTGAGTTCCCTACGGTTGTGAATAGCAATCAGCCCCAGCATTTT. It encodes CAISEFPTVVNSNQPQHF.

V gene TRBV2 combines with J gene TRBJ2-1; 9 bases are shared with TRBD1. The CDR3 runs to 14 residues. Germline V CDR1 and CDR2: SNHLY, FYNNEI. V lost 6 bases, J lost 9 bases, and 9 bases stayed unmatched. The chain's CDR3 is CASSGPGQGGEQFF. The CDR3 DNA is TGTGCCAGCAGCGGACCGGGACAGGGAGGTGAGCAGTTCTTC. Complete variable domain (other parts from reference TRBV2 and TRBJ2-1): EPEVTQTPSHQVTQMGQEVILRCVPISNHLYFYWYRQILGQKVEFLVSFYNNEISEKSEIFDDQFSVERPDGSNFTLKIRSTKLEDSAMYFCASSGPGQGGEQFFGPGTRLTVL.

The rearrangement links TRBV6-5 to TRBJ1-5; D remains ambiguous. Germline lookup yields CDR1 MNHEY and CDR2 SVGAGI. This CDR3 has 15 residues. V shed 0 bases and J shed 7 bases, with 13 bases lying between them. The CDR3 coding sequence is TGTGCCAGCAGTTACTCGAGCGGGCTGGGGCAGCCCCAGCATTTT. It encodes CASSYSSGLGQPQHF.

The CDR3 is CANQGPNSGNTIYF. The DNA of the CDR3 is TGCGCCAACCAGGGCCCAAACTCTGGAAACACCATATATTTT. The chain has TRBV4-3 and TRBJ1-3; tentatively, D is TRBD1 (5 bases). Germline CDR1 LGHNA, CDR2 YSLEER. The CDR3 length is 14 residues. Between the trimmed V and J ends, which lost 10 bases and 0 bases, there was a span of 13 bases.

The rearrangement links TRBV5-4 to TRBJ2-5; 9 bases fit TRBD1. The V and J ends lost 4 bases and 5 bases, in that order; junction bases with no gene match: 6. Germline assignment: CDR1 SGHNT and CDR2 YYREEE (reference sequence). CDR3 length equals 14 residues. The CDR3 bases are TGTGCCAGCAGCCCCGGGACAGGGCAGGAGACCCAGTACTTC. Translated, it gives CASSPGTGQETQYF. Together with reference TRBV5-4 and TRBJ2-5, the CDR3 gives the full variable domain: ETGVTQSPTHLIKTRGQQVTLRCSSQSGHNTVSWYQQALGQGPQFIFQYYREEENGRGNFPPRFSGLQFPNYSSELNVNALELDDSALYLCASSPGTGQETQYFGPGTRLLVL.

V and J are TRBV30 and TRBJ1-1, with 9 bases identical to TRBD1. Germline V lookup: CDR1 GTSNPN, CDR2 SVGIG (reference sequence). With 3 bases clipped from V and 3 bases from J, the junction kept 5 bases outside the gene matches. This CDR3 has 14 residues. The DNA of the CDR3 is TGTGCCTGGAGGCCTTGGGACAGGGACACTGAAGCTTTCTTT. Encoded protein: CAWRPWDRDTEAFF.

This clone was counted a few times. V gene TRBV15 combines with J gene TRBJ1-2, with TRBD1 as a possible D gene (6 bases). V was clipped by 4 bases and J by 2 bases, with 8 bases between them. CDR1 and CDR2 (germline): LNHNV, YYDKDF (reference sequence). This CDR3 has 13 amino acids. In DNA, the CDR3 is TGTGCCACCAGCAACACAGGGAACTATGGCTACACCTTC. The encoded protein is CATSNTGNYGYTF.